This T cell receptor (beta chain) was found in a study of OX40 agonist ivuxolimab in advanced cancers. Study-level points and caveats: The antigen specificity of the peripheral T cells (those that were expanded) was not determined. CD8+ T cells were the subset that, on average, had more expanded clones than CD4+. Normalized T-cell clonal expansion was also low in a subset of nonresponders.

The V gene lost 4 bases and the J gene lost 1 base, with 17 bases spanning the gap. The CDR3 covers 17 residues. CDR1 and CDR2 from the germline V gene are SGHVS and FNYEAQ. In regard to this clone: Its antigen is not known.

Sequencing used immunoSEQ multiplex PCR; TCRdb keeps in-frame clones, though not all of them. The data show about 69,000 clones, with 91% seen just once and approximately 0.3% held by the top ten. The source of this sequence is an adult with an advanced solid tumor such as melanoma, head and neck, liver or kidney cancer. The chain joins TRBV7-6 to TRBJ2-1; D is possibly TRBD2 (5 bases). The material was CD4+ or CD8+ T cells sorted from blood, obtained in a trial of the OX40 agonist ivuxolimab. The CDR3 coding sequence is TGTGCCAGCAGCTCCTATGGGTTAGGGAGTTCCTACAATGAGCAGTTCTTC. Its translation: CASSSYGLGSSYNEQFF.